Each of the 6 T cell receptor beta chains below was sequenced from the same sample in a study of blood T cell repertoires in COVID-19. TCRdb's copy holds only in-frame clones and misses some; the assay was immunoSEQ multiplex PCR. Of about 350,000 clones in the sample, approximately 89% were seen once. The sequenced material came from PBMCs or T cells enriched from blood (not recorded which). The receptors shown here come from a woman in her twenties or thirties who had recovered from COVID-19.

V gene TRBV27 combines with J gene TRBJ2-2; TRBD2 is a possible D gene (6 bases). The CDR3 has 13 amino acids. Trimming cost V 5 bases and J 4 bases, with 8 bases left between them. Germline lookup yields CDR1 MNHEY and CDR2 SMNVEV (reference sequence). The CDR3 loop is CASSPTSTGELFF. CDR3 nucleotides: TGTGCCAGCAGTCCGACTAGCACCGGGGAGCTGTTTTTT.

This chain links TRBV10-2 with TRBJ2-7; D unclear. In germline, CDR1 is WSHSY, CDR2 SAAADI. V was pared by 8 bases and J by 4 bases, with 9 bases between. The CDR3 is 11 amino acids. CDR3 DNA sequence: TGCGCCAGCCTTACTACTTACGAGCAGTACTTC. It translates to CASLTTYEQYF.

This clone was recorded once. CDR3 sequence reads: CASSVAGGRQETQYF. The CDR3 nucleotides read TGTGCCAGCAGCGTAGCTGGGGGCCGGCAAGAGACCCAGTACTTC. The chain is built from TRBV9 and TRBJ2-5; possibly TRBD1 for D (6 bases). The CDR3 length is 15 residues. Germline CDR1 SGDLS, CDR2 YYNGEE. Trimming removed 0 bases from V and 2 bases from J, with 11 bases in between.

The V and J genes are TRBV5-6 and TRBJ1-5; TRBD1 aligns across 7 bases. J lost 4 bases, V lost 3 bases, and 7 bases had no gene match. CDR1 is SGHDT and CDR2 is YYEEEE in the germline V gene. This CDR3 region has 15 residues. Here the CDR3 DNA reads TGTGCCAGCAGCTACAGACAGGGCAGTAATCAGCCCCAGCATTTT. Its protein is CASSYRQGSNQPQHF.

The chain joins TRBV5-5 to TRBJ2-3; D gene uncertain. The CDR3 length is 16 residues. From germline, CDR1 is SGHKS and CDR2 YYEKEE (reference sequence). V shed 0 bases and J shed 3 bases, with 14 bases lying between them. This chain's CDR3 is CASSLVGRSATDTQYF. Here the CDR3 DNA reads TGTGCCAGCAGCTTGGTGGGCAGATCGGCAACAGATACGCAGTATTTT.

The CDR3 DNA is TGCAGCGGCGGGGGAGGGGTCTTAATTGAGCAGTTCTTC. Residues: CSGGGGVLIEQFF. The rearrangement joins TRBV29-1 to TRBJ2-1; TRBD2 aligns across 7 bases. V lost 7 bases, J lost 9 bases, and 12 bases stayed unmatched. The germline gives CDR1 SQVTM, CDR2 ANQGSEA. This CDR3 has 13 amino acids.